The T cell receptor beta chain described here comes from a study of early stage breast cancer tumors. Study-level background: Most invasive tumors, about 70% of the 16, were ER+/PR+/HER2-. Study results and caveats: Blood repertoires resembled normal breast more than tumor. Most shared enriched TCRB sequences were commonly generated ones.

About this clone: Its antigen remains unidentified.

Each sample had two DNA replicates, around 0.53 ug blood or around 1.6 ug tissue. The assay was immunoSEQ multiplex PCR, and TCRdb's table has in-frame clones only and misses some. The profile shows just over 70,000 clones, 65% to 85% of them singletons. This receptor was taken from a person in their sixties with breast cancer. The sample was blood.

CDR3 sequence reads: CASSLGAASSYEQYF. The DNA for the CDR3 is TGTGCCAGCAGTTTAGGGGCCGCAAGCTCCTACGAGCAGTACTTC. V usage is TRBV28 and J usage is TRBJ2-7, with D possibly being TRBD1 (5 bases). This CDR3 is 15 amino acids long. The ends were cut back, 2 bases at V and 0 bases at J, with 11 bases in the middle. CDR1 and CDR2 (germline): MDHEN, SYDVKM.